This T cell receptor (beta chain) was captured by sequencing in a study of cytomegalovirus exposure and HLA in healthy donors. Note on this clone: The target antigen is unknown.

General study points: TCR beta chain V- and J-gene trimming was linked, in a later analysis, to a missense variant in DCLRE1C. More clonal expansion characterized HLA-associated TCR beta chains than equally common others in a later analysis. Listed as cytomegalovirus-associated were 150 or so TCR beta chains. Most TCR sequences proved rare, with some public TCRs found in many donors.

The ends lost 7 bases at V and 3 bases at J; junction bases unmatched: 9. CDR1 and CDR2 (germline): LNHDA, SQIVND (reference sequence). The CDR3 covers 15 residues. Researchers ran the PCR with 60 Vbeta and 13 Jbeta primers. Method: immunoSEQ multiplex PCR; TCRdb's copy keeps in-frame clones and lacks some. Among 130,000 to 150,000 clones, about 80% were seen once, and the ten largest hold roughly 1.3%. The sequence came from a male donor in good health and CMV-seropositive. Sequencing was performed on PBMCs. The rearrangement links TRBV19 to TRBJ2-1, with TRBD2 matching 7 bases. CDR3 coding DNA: TGTGCCAGTAACCTGGGGGGGGGAAGCTACAATGAGCAGTTCTTC. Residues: CASNLGGGSYNEQFF.